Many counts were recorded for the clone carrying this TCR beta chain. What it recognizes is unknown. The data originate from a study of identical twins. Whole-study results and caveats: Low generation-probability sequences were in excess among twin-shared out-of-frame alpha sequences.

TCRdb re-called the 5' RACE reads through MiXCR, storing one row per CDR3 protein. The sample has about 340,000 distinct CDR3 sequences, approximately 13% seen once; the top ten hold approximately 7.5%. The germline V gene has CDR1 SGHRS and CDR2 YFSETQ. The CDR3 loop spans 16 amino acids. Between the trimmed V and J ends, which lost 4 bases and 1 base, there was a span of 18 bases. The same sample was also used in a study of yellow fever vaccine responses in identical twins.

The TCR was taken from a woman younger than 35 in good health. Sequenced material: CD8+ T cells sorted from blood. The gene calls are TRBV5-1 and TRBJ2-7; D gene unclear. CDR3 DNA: TGCGCCAGCAGCCGATTGGATGGGCCGGGTTCCTACGAGCAGTACGTC. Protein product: CASSRLDGPGSYEQYV.